The 6 T cell receptor beta chains given below trace back to one sample, sequenced in a study of blood T cell repertoires in COVID-19. Sequencing was performed with immunoSEQ multiplex PCR; in TCRdb, only in-frame clones are kept and a portion is missing. The repertoire holds roughly 260,000 clones, with 75% to 95% as singletons. Sequences were obtained from peripheral blood. These receptors all stem from a person aged 18-29 years with COVID-19, enrolled during active disease.

J is TRBJ2-3 and V is TRBV5-1; 9 bases fit TRBD2. This CDR3 is built from 17 residues. V was pared by 0 bases and J by 4 bases, with 9 bases of the junction left unmatched. Germline CDR1 is SGHRS and CDR2 is YFSETQ. The CDR3 protein is CASSLEASGISADTQYF. In DNA, the CDR3 is TGCGCCAGCAGCTTGGAGGCTAGCGGGATAAGTGCAGATACGCAGTATTTT.

The rearrangement uses TRBV5-8 and TRBJ2-7, with a possible D match to TRBD1 (5 bases). This CDR3 has 14 residues. Trimming cost V 4 bases and J 2 bases, with 13 bases left between them. CDR1 is SGHTS and CDR2 is YDEGEE in the germline V gene. This chain's CDR3 is CASSVTVYPYEQYF. The CDR3 DNA reads TGTGCCAGCAGCGTGACAGTCTACCCCTACGAGCAGTACTTC. The full variable domain, in which reference TRBV5-8 and TRBJ2-7 provide the parts outside the CDR3, is EAGVTQSPTHLIKTRGQQATLRCSPISGHTSVYWYQQALGLGLQFLLWYDEGEERNRGNFPPRFSGRQFPNYSSELNVNALELEDSALYLCASSVTVYPYEQYFGPGTRLTVT.

The chain couples TRBV28 to TRBJ2-3, with D possibly TRBD2 on 5 matching bases. CDR3 length: 14 amino acids. The germline V gene has CDR1 MDHEN and CDR2 SYDVKM. V was shortened by 6 bases and J by 0 bases, with 10 bases between the two germline ends. CDR3: CASRLLVSTDTQYF. For the CDR3, the DNA is TGTGCCAGCAGACTACTAGTGAGCACAGATACGCAGTATTTT.

The chain is built from TRBV25-1 and TRBJ1-4; weak D call: TRBD1 (6 bases). CDR3 length equals 15 residues. Trimming removed 4 bases from V and 0 bases from J, with 9 bases in between. CDR1 is MGHDK and CDR2 is SYGVNS in the germline V gene. The CDR3: CASSGQVATNEKLFF. CDR3 bases: TGTGCCAGCAGTGGACAGGTAGCAACTAATGAAAAACTGTTTTTT.

This sequence joins TRBV6-5 and TRBJ2-2; D may be TRBD1 (5 bases). CDR3 size: 14 residues. CDR1 and CDR2 from the germline V gene are MNHEY and SVGAGI. Trimming stripped 4 bases from V and 6 bases from J, with 12 bases between. CDR3 protein: CASSWTTAAGELFF. CDR3 sequence (DNA): TGTGCCAGCAGTTGGACGACAGCAGCCGGGGAGCTGTTTTTT.

The genes are TRBV13 and TRBJ2-6, with 12 bases identical to TRBD1. The CDR3 consists of 18 residues. The trim removed 3 bases at V and 4 bases at J, leaving 7 bases unmatched. Germline CDR1 reads PRHDT; CDR2 reads FYEKMQ (reference sequence). CDR3 nucleotides: TGTGCCAGCAGCTTCGGGACAGGGGGCGCGTTGGGGGCCAACGTCCTGACTTTC. Protein product: CASSFGTGGALGANVLTF.